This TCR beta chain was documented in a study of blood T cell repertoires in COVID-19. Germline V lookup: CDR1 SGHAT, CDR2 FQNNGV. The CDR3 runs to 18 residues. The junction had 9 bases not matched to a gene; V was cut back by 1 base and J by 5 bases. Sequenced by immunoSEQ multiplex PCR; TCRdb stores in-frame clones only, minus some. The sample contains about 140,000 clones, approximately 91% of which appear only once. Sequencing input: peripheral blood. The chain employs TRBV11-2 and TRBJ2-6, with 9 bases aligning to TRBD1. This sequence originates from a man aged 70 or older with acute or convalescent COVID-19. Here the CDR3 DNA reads TGTGCCAGCAGCTTAGGGCTGTCGACAGGGGGTCGGGCCAACGTCCTGACTTTC. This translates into CASSLGLSTGGRANVLTF.